These 3 T cell receptor beta chains came from one sample sequenced in a study of T cells in Graves' hyperthyroidism and ophthalmopathy. Amplified regions were TCR beta CDR3 sequences from RNA transcripts. HTBI primers drove first-round RT-PCR of the TCR CDR3. TCRdb re-analysed the multiplex PCR reads in MiXCR, keeping a single row per CDR3 protein. The sample has hundreds of thousands of distinct CDR3 sequences; around 14% are singletons. The sample comprised blood. These receptors originate from a woman aged 25 to 39 with Graves' hyperthyroidism that later progressed to Graves' ophthalmopathy.

This clonotype was counted ten times or more. V and J are TRBV7-2 and TRBJ2-5, with 11 nucleotides matching TRBD2. V dropped 4 bases and J dropped 7; count of bases not matched to a gene: 8. This CDR3 has 15 amino acids. Germline values: CDR1 SGHTA, CDR2 FQGNSA. In DNA, the CDR3 is TGTGCCAGCAGCTCCGGTATTGGGACTAGCGGGACCCAGTACTTC. This encodes CASSSGIGTSGTQYF.

The rearrangement uses TRBV7-2 and TRBJ1-4; 7 bases map to TRBD1. V was clipped by 5 bases and J by 10 bases; unmatched bases: 16. From germline, CDR1 is SGHTA and CDR2 FQGNSA. This CDR3 spans 16 amino acids. CDR3 sequence: CASSLLGTGTDGKLFF. The CDR3 region has the DNA TGTGCCAGCAGCCTTCTCGGGACGGGGACAGATGGAAAACTGTTTTTT.

This chain joins TRBV6-1 and TRBJ2-1, with 7 bases fitting TRBD1. CDR3 size: 16 residues. V lost 4 bases and J lost 3; bases outside the gene matches: 9. CDR1 MNHNS and CDR2 SASEGT come from the germline V gene. CDR3 in amino acids: CASSGPGTEFYNEQFF. The CDR3 DNA reads TGTGCCAGCAGTGGACCCGGGACAGAGTTCTACAATGAGCAGTTCTTC.